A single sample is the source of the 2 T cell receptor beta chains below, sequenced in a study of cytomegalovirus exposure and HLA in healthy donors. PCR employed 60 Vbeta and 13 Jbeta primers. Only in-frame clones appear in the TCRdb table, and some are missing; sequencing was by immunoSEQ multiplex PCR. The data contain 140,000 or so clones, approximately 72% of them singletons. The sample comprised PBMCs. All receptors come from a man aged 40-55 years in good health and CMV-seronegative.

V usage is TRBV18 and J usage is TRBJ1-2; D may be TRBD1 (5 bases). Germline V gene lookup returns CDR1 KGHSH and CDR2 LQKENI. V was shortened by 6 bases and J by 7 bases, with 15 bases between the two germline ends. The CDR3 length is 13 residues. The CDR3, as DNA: TGTGCCAGCTCGGGGCCACAGGATAGTGGCTACACCTTC. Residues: CASSGPQDSGYTF.

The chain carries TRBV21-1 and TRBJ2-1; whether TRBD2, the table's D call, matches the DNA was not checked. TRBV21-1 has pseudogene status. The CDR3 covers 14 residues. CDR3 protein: CASSKEAGCGEQFF. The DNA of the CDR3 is TGTGCCAGCAGCAAAGAGGCGGGATGCGGTGAGCAGTTCTTC.